These T cell receptor beta chains were read from a single sample in a study of blood T cell repertoires in COVID-19. Assay used: immunoSEQ multiplex PCR; TCRdb lists only in-frame clones, some missing. The data show approximately 150,000 clones, around 80% seen once. Material for sequencing was peripheral blood. All receptors derive from a man in his fifties or sixties with active or convalescent COVID-19. The CDR3 runs from the conserved cysteine through the conserved F or W. D genes are given only for firm matches. Size tells how often a clone was seen (once, few, many) or the class of an expanded clone, and some rows leave it out.

>TRBD1|TRBV6-5|TRBJ2-1|once
CASRVGQGAYNEQFF
TGTGCCAGCAGGGTGGGACAGGGAGCCTACAATGAGCAGTTCTTC
>-|TRBV25-1|TRBJ1-5|-
CASSAGLNQPQHF
TGTGCCAGCAGTGCTGGGCTTAATCAGCCCCAGCATTTT
>TRBD1|TRBV19|TRBJ1-5|-
CASIYGTGLNQPQHF
TGTGCCAGCATATACGGGACAGGATTGAATCAGCCCCAGCATTTT
>-|TRBV9|TRBJ1-2|-
CASSSRELYGYTF
TGTGCCAGCAGCTCGAGGGAACTGTATGGCTACACCTTC
>-|TRBV5-4|TRBJ2-2|-
CASSSAPQGKNTGELFF
TGTGCCAGCAGCTCCGCCCCCCAGGGGAAGAACACCGGGGAGCTGTTTTTT
>-|TRBV3-1/TRBV3-2|TRBJ1-6|-
CASRFTGLPLHF
TGTGCCAGCAGGTTCACAGGGTTACCCCTCCACTTT
>TRBD2|TRBV7-3|TRBJ2-1|-
CASSLRSTSGRNEQFF
TGTGCCAGCAGCTTAAGGTCAACTAGCGGGAGGAATGAGCAGTTCTTC
>-|TRBV6-5|TRBJ2-7|-
CASKQTYEQYF
TGTGCCAGCAAACAAACCTACGAGCAGTACTTC
>-|TRBV14|TRBJ2-2|-
CASSLGGTGELFF
TGTGCCAGCAGCCTGGGGGGCACCGGGGAGCTGTTTTTT
>-|TRBV5-1|TRBJ2-7|-
CASQIPGEYEQYF
TGCGCCAGCCAGATCCCGGGGGAATACGAGCAGTACTTC
>-|TRBV3-1/TRBV3-2|TRBJ1-1|-
CASSQSGFTEAFF
TGTGCCAGCAGCCAATCGGGGTTCACTGAAGCTTTCTTT
>-|TRBV6-5|TRBJ2-3|-
CASRPGLSTDTQYF
TGTGCCAGCAGGCCGGGACTCAGCACAGATACGCAGTATTTT
>-|TRBV20-1|TRBJ2-3|-
CSAVTDTQYF
TGCAGTGCCGTCACAGATACGCAGTATTTT
>-|TRBV12-3/TRBV12-4|TRBJ2-7|-
CASSLIRVHEQYF
TGTGCCAGCAGTTTAATTAGAGTACACGAGCAGTACTTC
>TRBD1|TRBV16|TRBJ1-2|-
CASSQSTGGGNYGYTF
TGTGCCAGCAGCCAATCGACAGGGGGCGGCAACTATGGCTACACCTTC
>TRBD1|TRBV2|TRBJ1-5|-
CASRRQGAPQPQHF
TGTGCCAGCAGGCGACAGGGGGCGCCTCAGCCCCAGCATTTT
>TRBD1|TRBV29-1|TRBJ1-3|once
CSVGTGAGNTIYF
TGCAGCGTAGGGACAGGGGCTGGAAACACCATATATTTT
>-|TRBV6-5|TRBJ1-5|-
CASIEAGNQPQHF
TGTGCCAGCATAGAGGCAGGCAATCAGCCCCAGCATTTT
>-|TRBV6-5|TRBJ1-2|-
CACHREGYGYTF
TGTGCCTGCCACAGGGAGGGCTATGGCTACACCTTC
>-|TRBV28|TRBJ1-1|-
CASSSPAAGNTEAFF
TGTGCCAGCAGTTCTCCCGCAGCGGGGAACACTGAAGCTTTCTTT
>TRBD1|TRBV7-9|TRBJ1-6|-
CASSAETGGSPLHF
TGTGCCAGCAGCGCAGAGACAGGGGGGTCACCCCTCCACTTT
>TRBD2|TRBV2|TRBJ2-5|few
CASSEGLAGVEPQYF
TGTGCCAGCAGTGAGGGACTAGCGGGGGTTGAGCCCCAGTACTTC
>-|TRBV4-2|TRBJ1-5|few
CASSPEAPANQPQHF
TGTGCCAGCAGCCCGGAGGCGCCCGCAAATCAGCCCCAGCATTTT
>-|TRBV10-3|TRBJ1-6|-
CAIGGRDNSPLHF
TGTGCCATCGGGGGCCGGGATAATTCACCCCTCCACTTT
>-|TRBV21-1|TRBJ2-7|-
CASEPGTGKGGLYEQYF
TGTGCCAGCGAACCCGGGACAGGGAAGGGGGGTCTCTACGAGCAGTACTTC
>-|TRBV6-1|TRBJ1-5|-
CASSEYSNQPQHF
TGTGCCAGCAGTGAATATAGCAATCAGCCCCAGCATTTT
>-|TRBV27|TRBJ2-7|-
CASGLGRGVYEQYF
TGTGCCAGCGGGCTAGGCAGGGGGGTCTACGAGCAGTACTTC
>-|TRBV28|TRBJ2-5|-
CASSYGQRETQYF
TGTGCCAGCAGCTACGGACAGCGGGAGACCCAGTACTTC
>TRBD1|TRBV19|TRBJ2-1|-
CASSYSDRVGNEQFF
TGTGCCAGTAGTTACAGTGACAGGGTAGGGAATGAGCAGTTCTTC
>TRBD2|TRBV24-1|TRBJ2-5|-
CATSDLRDYGTGETQYF
TGTGCCACCAGTGATCTCCGGGACTATGGGACTGGAGAGACCCAGTACTTC
>-|TRBV24-1|TRBJ1-1|-
CATSVRENTEAFF
TGTGCCACCAGTGTCCGGGAGAACACTGAAGCTTTCTTT
>-|TRBV19|TRBJ2-6|-
CASSIPRVSGANVLTF
TGTGCCAGTAGTATCCCCAGGGTATCTGGGGCCAACGTCCTGACTTTC
>-|TRBV11-3|TRBJ2-2|-
CASRGTTNTGELFF
TGTGCCAGCAGGGGGACAACGAACACCGGGGAGCTGTTTTTT
>TRBD1|TRBV5-5|TRBJ2-7|-
CASSSGQGYEQYF
TGTGCCAGCAGCTCTGGACAGGGCTACGAGCAGTACTTC
>-|TRBV18|TRBJ2-1|once
CASSPLTTRMNNEQFF
TGTGCCAGCTCACCATTGACAACACGAATGAACAATGAGCAGTTCTTC
>-|TRBV18|TRBJ2-7|-
CASSPGQTYEQYF
TGTGCCAGCTCACCGGGGCAAACCTACGAGCAGTACTTC
>TRBD1|TRBV7-9|TRBJ1-1|-
CASSRQGAVTEAFF
TGTGCCAGCAGCAGACAGGGGGCAGTCACTGAAGCTTTCTTT
>TRBD1|TRBV7-2|TRBJ2-7|many
CASSLAPGQGGEQYF
TGTGCCAGCAGCTTAGCGCCGGGACAGGGTGGCGAGCAGTACTTC
>TRBD2|TRBV6-2/TRBV6-3|TRBJ2-3|-
CASSDTSGSAAAQYF
TGTGCCAGCAGTGACACTAGCGGAAGCGCGGCGGCGCAGTATTTT
>TRBD1|TRBV5-1|TRBJ1-2|-
CASSFSRGDYGYTF
TGCGCCAGCAGCTTCTCCAGGGGGGACTATGGCTACACCTTC